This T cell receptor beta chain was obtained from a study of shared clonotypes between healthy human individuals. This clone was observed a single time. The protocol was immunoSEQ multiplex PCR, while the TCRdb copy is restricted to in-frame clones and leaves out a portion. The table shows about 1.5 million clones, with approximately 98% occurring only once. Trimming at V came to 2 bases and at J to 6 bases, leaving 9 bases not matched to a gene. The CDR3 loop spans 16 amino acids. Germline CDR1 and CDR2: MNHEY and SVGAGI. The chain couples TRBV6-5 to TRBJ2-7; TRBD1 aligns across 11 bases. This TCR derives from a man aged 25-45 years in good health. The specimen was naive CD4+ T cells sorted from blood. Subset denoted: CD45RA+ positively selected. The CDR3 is CASSYLKGTGGSEQYF. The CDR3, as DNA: TGTGCCAGCAGTTACCTTAAGGGGACAGGGGGGTCCGAGCAGTACTTC.